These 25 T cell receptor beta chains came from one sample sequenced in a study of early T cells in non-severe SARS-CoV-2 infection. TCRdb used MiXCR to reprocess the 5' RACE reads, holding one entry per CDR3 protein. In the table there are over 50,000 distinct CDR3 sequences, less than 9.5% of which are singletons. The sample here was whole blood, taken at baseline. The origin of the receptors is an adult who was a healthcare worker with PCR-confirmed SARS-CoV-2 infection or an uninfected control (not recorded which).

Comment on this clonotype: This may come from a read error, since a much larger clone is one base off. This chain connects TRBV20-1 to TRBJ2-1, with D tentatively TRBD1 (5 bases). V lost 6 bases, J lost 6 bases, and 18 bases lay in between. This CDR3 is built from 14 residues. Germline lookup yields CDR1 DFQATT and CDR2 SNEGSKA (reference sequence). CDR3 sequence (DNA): TGCAGTGCGGGGCTTCCCCCTCCCTGCAATGAGCAGTTCTTC. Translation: CSAGLPPPCNEQFF.

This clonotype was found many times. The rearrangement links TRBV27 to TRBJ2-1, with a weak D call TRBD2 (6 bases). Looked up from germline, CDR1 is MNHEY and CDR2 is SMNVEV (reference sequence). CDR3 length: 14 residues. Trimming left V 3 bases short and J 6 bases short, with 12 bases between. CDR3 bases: TGTGCCAGCAGTTTCGGGGGATTTGGCAATGAGCAGTTCTTC. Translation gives CASSFGGFGNEQFF.

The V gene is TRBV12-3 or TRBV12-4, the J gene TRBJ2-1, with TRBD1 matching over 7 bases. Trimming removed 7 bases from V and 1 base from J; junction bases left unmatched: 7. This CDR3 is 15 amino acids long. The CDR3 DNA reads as TGTGCCAGCACCCTACAGGGGTCTTCCTACAATGAGCAGTTCTTC. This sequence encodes CASTLQGSSYNEQFF.

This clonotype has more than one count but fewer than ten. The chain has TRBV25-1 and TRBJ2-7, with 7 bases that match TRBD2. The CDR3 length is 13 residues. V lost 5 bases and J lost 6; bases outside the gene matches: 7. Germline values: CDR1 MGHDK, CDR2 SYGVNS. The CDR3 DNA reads TGTGCCAGCAGTATAGGACTAGACTCCGAGCAGTACTTC. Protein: CASSIGLDSEQYF.

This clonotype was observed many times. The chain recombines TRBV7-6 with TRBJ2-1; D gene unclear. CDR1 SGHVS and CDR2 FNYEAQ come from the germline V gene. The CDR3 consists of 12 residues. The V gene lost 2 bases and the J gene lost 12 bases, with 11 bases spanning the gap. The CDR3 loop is CASSLKRLGQFF. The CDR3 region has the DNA TGTGCCAGCAGCTTAAAAAGGTTGGGGCAGTTCTTC.

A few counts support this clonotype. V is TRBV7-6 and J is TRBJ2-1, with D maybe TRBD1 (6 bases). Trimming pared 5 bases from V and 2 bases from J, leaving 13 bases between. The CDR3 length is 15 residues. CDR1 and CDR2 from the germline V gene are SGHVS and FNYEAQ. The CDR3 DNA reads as TGTGCCAGCAGCAAAGGACAGTTCCCCTACAATGAGCAGTTCTTC. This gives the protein CASSKGQFPYNEQFF.

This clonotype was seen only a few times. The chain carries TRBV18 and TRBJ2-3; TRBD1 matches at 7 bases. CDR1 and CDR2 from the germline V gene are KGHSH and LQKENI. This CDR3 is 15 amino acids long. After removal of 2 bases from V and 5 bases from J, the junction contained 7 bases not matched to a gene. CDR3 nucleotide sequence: TGTGCCAGCTCACCAAAGGGGGCGCATGGAGATACGCAGTATTTT. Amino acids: CASSPKGAHGDTQYF.

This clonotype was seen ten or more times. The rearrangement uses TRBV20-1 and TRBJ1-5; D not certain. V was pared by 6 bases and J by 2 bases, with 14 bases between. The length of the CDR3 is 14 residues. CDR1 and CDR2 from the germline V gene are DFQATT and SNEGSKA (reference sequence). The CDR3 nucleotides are TGCAGTGCCGAGGTGGGATCAGGCAATCAGCCCCAGCATTTT. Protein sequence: CSAEVGSGNQPQHF.

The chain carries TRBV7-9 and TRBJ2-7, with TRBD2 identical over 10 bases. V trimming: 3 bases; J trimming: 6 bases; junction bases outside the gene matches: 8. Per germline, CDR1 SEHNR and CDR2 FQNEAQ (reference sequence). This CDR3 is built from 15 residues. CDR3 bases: TGTGCCAGCAGCTTTCGTCTAGCGGGAGACGGCGAGCAGTACTTC. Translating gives CASSFRLAGDGEQYF.

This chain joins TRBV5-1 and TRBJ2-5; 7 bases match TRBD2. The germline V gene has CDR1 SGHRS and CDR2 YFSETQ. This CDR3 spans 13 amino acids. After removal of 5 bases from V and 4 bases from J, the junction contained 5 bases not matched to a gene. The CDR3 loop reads CASRGGLLETQYF. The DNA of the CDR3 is TGCGCCAGCAGGGGGGGACTACTAGAGACCCAGTACTTC.

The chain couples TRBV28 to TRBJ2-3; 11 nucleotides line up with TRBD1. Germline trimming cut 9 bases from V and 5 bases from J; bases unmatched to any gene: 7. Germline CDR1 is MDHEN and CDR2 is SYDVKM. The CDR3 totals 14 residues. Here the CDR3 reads CASKDRGRVDTQYF. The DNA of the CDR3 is TGTGCCAGTAAGGACAGGGGGCGCGTAGATACGCAGTATTTT. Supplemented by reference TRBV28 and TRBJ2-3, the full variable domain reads DVKVTQSSRYLVKRTGEKVFLECVQDMDHENMFWYRQDPGLGLRLIYFSYDVKMKEKGDIPEGYSVSREKKERFSLILESASTNQTSMYLCASKDRGRVDTQYFGPGTRLTVL.

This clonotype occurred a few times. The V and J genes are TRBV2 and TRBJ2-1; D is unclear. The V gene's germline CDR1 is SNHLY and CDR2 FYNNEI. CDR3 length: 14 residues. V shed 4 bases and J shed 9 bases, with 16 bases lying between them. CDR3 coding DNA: TGTGCCAGCAGTGGGGAAGGTGGCCGCGGTGAGCAGTTCTTC. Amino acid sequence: CASSGEGGRGEQFF.

CDR3 protein: CSVGGPNYGYTF. DNA for the CDR3: TGCAGCGTTGGAGGCCCGAACTATGGCTACACCTTC. The gene calls are TRBV29-1 and TRBJ1-2, with D unresolved. V was trimmed by 4 bases and J by 2 bases, leaving 8 bases between them. Germline V gene data show CDR1 as SQVTM and CDR2 as ANQGSEA. The CDR3 extends over 12 amino acids.

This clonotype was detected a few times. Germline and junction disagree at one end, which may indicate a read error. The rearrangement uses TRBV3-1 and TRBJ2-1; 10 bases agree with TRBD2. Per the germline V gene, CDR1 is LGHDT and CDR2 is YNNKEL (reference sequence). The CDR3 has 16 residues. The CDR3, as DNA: TGTGCCAGCAGTCAAGGACTAGCGGCTGGCTACAATGAGCAGTTCTTC. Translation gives CASSQGLAAGYNEQFF.

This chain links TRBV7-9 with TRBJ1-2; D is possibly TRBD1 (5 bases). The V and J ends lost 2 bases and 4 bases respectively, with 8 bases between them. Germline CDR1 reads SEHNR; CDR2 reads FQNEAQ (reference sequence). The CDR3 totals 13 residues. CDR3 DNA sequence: TGTGCCAGCAGCTTAAAAGGGACCTATGGCTACACCTTC. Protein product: CASSLKGTYGYTF.

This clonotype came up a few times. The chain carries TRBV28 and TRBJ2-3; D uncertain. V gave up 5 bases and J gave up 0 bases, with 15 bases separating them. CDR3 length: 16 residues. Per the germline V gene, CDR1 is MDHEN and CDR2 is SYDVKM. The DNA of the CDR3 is TGTGCCAGCAGTCCACCGCGACCCCCTAGCACAGATACGCAGTATTTT. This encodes CASSPPRPPSTDTQYF.

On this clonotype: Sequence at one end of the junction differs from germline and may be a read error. The CDR3 region is CASSLKAGVYNEQFF. The CDR3 coding sequence is TGTGCTAGCAGCTTAAAAGCGGGAGTTTACAATGAGCAGTTCTTC. This chain connects TRBV7-7 to TRBJ2-1, with 8 bases identical to TRBD2. The CDR3 length is 15 residues. CDR1 is SSHAT, CDR2 FNYEAQ, per germline (reference sequence). The entire variable domain, with the rest obtained from reference TRBV7-7 and TRBJ2-1, is as follows: GAGVSQSPRYKVTKRGQDVTLRCDPISSHATLYWYQQALGQGPEFLTYFNYEAQPDKSGLPSDRFSAERPEGSISTLTIQRTEQRDSAMYRCASSLKAGVYNEQFFGPGTRLTVL.

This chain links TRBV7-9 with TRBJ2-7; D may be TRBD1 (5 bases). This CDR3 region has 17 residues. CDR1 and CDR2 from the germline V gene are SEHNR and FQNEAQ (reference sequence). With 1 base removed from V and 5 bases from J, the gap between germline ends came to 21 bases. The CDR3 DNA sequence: TGTGCCAGCAGCTTAGTAGCCGTATTGCAGGGATACGACGAGCAGTACTTC. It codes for CASSLVAVLQGYDEQYF. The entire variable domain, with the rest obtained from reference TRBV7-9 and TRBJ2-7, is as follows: DTGVSQNPRHKITKRGQNVTFRCDPISEHNRLYWYRQTLGQGPEFLTYFQNEAQLEKSRLLSDRFSAERPKGSFSTLEIQRTEQGDSAMYLCASSLVAVLQGYDEQYFGPGTRLTVT.

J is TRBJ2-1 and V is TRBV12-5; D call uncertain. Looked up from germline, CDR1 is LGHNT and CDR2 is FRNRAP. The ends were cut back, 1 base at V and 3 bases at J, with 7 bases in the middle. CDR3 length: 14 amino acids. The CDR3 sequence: CASGLGVNYNEQFF. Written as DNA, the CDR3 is TGTGCTAGTGGTTTGGGAGTCAACTACAATGAGCAGTTCTTC.

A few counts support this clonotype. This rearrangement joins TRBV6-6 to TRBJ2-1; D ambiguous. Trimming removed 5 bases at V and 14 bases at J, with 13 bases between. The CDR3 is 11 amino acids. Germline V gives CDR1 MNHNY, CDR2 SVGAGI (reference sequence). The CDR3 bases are TGTGCCAGCAGTAGGGCCAGCATCGAGTTCTTC. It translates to CASSRASIEFF.

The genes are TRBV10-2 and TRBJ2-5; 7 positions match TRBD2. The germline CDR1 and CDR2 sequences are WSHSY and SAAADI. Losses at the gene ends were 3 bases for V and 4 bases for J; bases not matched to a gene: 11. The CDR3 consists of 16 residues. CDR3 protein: CASSEVGESGGETQYF. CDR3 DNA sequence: TGCGCCAGCAGTGAAGTAGGAGAATCGGGAGGAGAGACCCAGTACTTC.

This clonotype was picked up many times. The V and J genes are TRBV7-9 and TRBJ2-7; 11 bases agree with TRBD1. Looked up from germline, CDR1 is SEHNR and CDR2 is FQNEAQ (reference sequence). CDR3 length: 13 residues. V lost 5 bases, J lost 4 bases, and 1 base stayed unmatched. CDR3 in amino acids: CASSGDRGYEQYF. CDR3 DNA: TGTGCCAGCAGCGGGGACAGGGGGTACGAGCAGTACTTC.

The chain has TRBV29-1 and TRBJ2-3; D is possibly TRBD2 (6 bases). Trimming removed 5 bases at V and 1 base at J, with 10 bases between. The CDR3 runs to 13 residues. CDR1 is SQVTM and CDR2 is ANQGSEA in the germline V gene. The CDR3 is CSVPAGRTDTQYF. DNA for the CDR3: TGCAGCGTTCCAGCGGGCCGCACAGATACGCAGTATTTT.

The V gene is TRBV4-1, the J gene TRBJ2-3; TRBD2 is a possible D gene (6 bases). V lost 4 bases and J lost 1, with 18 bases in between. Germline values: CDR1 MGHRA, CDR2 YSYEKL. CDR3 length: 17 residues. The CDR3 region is CASSRNGLSGRTDTQYF. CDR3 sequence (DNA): TGCGCCAGCAGCCGGAACGGACTAAGCGGACGCACAGATACGCAGTATTTT.

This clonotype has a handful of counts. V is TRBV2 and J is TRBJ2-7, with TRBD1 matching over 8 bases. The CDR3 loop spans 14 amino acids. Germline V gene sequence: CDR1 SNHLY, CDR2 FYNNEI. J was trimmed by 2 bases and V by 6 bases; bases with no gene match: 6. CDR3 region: CASRAGQATYEQYF. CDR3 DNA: TGTGCCAGCAGGGCGGGACAGGCAACCTACGAGCAGTACTTC.